This T cell receptor beta chain was identified during a study of metastatic and nonmetastatic thyroid tumors (TCRdb year 2020). For the study in its entirety: For patients with malignant and with benign thyroid disease, the researchers compared repertoires between peripheral blood samples and tumor or nodule tissue samples. On the study overall, not on this receptor specifically: In both blood and tumor samples, TCR beta diversity was reported to be significantly higher in malignant tumors than in benign nodules.

This clone was seen ten or more times. The antigen it recognizes is unknown. No base qualities exist here, and no much larger clone lies one base off it. Before undergoing thyroid surgery, none of the patients had been given any kind of treatment. Using T-cell receptor beta sequencing, the researchers looked back retrospectively at clinical samples from patients, gathered between the early 2010s and the late 2010s. The protocol used for the library was PCR. TCRdb records Illumina HiSeq 4000 as the sequencer. High-throughput sequencing was used to profile the CDR3 region of the TCR beta-chain in every patient. The study's own analysis went as follows. Drawing on CDR3 differences between clinicopathological groups, the researchers built a classifier meant to tell apart patients with distant-metastatic papillary thyroid cancer. The Shannon index was used to measure repertoire diversity, and the Morisita-Horn index was used to measure how similar tumor and blood repertoires were. TCRdb reran the public reads through fastp at Q25 and MiXCR, keeping productive beta chains. The V and J calls here are based on TCRdb, not the publication. This sample has about 16,000 clones in its table, and approximately 24% of those were observed once. The ten biggest clones cover more than 10% of the sample.

The CDR3 covers 14 residues, taking in both the cysteine and the phenylalanine. Just the 42-base CDR3 DNA is kept, in frame starting at base 1. V is clipped by 6 bases and J by 5 bases, and the sequence between their germline boundaries is 14 bases long. Sequences were obtained from tumor tissue. The chain employs TRBV12-3 or TRBV12-4 and TRBJ2-1, with a tentative D gene TRBD1 over 5 matching bases. The sequence derives from a male donor with papillary thyroid cancer or a benign thyroid nodule (not recorded which). Some clones in this sample may be carry-over from other donors' samples. The DNA sequence is TGTGCCAGCAGCTACCTCGACAGAGACAATGAGCAGTTCTTC. This yields the protein CASSYLDRDNEQFF.